The entry below describes one TCR beta chain. Its antigen is as yet unknown. Trimming took off 4 bases at V and 9 bases at J, with 17 bases between the two ends. This CDR3 spans 13 amino acids. Germline assignment: CDR1 SGHTS and CDR2 YDEGEE. The data were taken from a study of cytomegalovirus exposure and HLA in healthy donors. General study findings and limits: Analysis performed later found more than 15,000 TCR beta sequences associated with HLA alleles at 0.05 false discovery rate.

The PCR used 60 Vbeta and 13 Jbeta primers. Generated by immunoSEQ multiplex PCR, the TCRdb table keeps only in-frame clones and is missing some. Here the sample spans about 80,000 clones, about 80% being singletons. The sequenced sample consisted of PBMCs. V usage is TRBV5-8 and J usage is TRBJ2-7; a weak D match, TRBD2 (6 bases). The TCR originated in a woman in her fifties or sixties in good health and CMV-seropositive. CDR3 coding DNA: TGTGCCAGCAGCCTACGGACTACACCTTGGCAGTACTTC. This translates into CASSLRTTPWQYF.